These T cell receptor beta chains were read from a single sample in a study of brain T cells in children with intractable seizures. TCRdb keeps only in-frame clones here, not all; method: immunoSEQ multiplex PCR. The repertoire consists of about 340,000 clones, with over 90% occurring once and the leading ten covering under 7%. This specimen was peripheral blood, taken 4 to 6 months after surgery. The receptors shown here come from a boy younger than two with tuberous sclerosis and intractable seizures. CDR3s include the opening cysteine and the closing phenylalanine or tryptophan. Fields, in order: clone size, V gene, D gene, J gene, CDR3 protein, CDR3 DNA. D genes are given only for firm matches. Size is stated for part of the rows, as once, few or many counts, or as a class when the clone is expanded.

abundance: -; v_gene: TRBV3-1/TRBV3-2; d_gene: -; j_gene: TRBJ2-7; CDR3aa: CASSQGQIQYF; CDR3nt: TGTGCCAGCAGCCAAGGCCAGATCCAGTACTTC
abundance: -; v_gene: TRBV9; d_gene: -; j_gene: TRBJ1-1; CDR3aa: CASSVTGNTEAFF; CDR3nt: TGTGCCAGCAGCGTAACGGGGAACACTGAAGCTTTCTTT
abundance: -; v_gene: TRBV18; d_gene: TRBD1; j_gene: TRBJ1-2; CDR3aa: CASSPYNGQGADGYTF; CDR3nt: TGTGCCAGCTCACCCTATAACGGACAGGGGGCAGATGGCTACACCTTC
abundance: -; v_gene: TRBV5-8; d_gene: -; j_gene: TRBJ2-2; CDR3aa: CASSFPWGSGELFF; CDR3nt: TGTGCCAGCAGCTTTCCGTGGGGGTCCGGGGAGCTGTTTTTT
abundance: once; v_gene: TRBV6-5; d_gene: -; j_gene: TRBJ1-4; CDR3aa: CASSYSDNNEKLFF; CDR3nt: TGTGCCAGCAGTTACTCGGACAATAATGAAAAACTGTTTTTT
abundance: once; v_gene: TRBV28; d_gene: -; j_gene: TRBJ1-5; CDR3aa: CASSTLGAGGPQHF; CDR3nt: TGTGCCAGCAGCACCTTGGGGGCGGGGGGGCCCCAGCATTTT
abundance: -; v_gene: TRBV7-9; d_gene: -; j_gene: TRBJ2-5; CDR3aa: CASSPRPGGGQETQYF; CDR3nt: TGTGCCAGCAGCCCCAGGCCAGGGGGGGGACAAGAGACCCAGTACTTC
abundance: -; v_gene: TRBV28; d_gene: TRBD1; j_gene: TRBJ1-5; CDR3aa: CASSRRQGAGQPQHF; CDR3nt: TGTGCCAGCAGCCGTCGACAGGGGGCTGGTCAGCCCCAGCATTTT
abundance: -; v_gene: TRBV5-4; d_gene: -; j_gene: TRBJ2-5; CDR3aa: CASRQAYQETQYF; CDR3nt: TGTGCCAGCAGACAGGCTTACCAAGAGACCCAGTACTTC
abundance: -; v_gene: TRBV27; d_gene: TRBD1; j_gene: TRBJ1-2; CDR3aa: CASSTSGTGGYGYTF; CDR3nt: TGTGCCAGCAGTACCTCTGGGACAGGGGGCTATGGCTACACCTTC
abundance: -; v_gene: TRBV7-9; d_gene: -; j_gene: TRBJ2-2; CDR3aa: CASSEQPQGTGELFF; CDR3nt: TGTGCCAGCAGCGAGCAACCTCAGGGCACCGGGGAGCTGTTTTTT
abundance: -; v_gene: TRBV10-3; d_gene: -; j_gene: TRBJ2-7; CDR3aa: CAIRAGENYEQYF; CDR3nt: TGTGCCATCAGGGCAGGCGAAAACTACGAGCAGTACTTC